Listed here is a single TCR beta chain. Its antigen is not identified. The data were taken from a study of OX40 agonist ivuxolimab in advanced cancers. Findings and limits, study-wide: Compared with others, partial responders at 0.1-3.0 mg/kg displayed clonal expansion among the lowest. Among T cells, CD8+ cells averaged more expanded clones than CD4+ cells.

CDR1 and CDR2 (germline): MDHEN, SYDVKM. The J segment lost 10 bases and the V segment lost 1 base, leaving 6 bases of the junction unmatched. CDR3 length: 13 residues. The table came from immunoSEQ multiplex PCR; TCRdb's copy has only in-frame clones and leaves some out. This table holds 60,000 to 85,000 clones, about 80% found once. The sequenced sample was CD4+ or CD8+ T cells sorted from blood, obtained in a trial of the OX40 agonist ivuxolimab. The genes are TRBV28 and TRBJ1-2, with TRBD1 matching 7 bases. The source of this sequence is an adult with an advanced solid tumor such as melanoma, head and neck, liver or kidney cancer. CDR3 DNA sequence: TGTGCCAGCAGTTTATTTACGGGACAGATCTACACCTTC. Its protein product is CASSLFTGQIYTF.